One TCR beta chain is described in this entry. Here immunoSEQ multiplex PCR was the method, and the copy in TCRdb shows in-frame clones only, minus some. Seen here are some 45,000 clones, approximately 95% observed once, and the top ten hold more than 1.5%. Germline V gives CDR1 SGHKS, CDR2 YYEKEE (reference sequence). This CDR3 is built from 14 residues. Trimming cost V 2 bases and J 4 bases; bases outside gene matches: 3. The data stem from a study of graft-versus-host responses after intestinal transplantation. Study information: Recipients obtained multivisceral, liver-intestinal, or isolated intestinal transplants.

This TCR came from a human patient who received an intestinal transplant, so some T cells may come from the graft donor. Sample: PBMCs, taken 330 to 350 days after intestinal transplant. The V gene is TRBV5-5, the J gene TRBJ2-1, with 7 bases fitting TRBD2. CDR3 DNA sequence: TGTGCCAGCAGCTTCACGGGAGGATACAATGAGCAGTTCTTC. The encoded protein is CASSFTGGYNEQFF.